This TCR beta chain derives from a study of OX40 agonist ivuxolimab in advanced cancers. Study-level findings and limits: Certain nonresponders additionally had low normalized T-cell clonal expansion.

Samples were taken at baseline and on day 1 of cycles 4 and 7. Data came from immunoSEQ multiplex PCR; TCRdb stores just in-frame clones and leaves some out. The table records more than 80,000 clones, roughly 90% of them present only once. With regard to this clone: Its antigen remains unidentified.

CDR1 SGHTA and CDR2 FQGNSA come from the germline V gene. The CDR3 is 17 residues long. The ends were cut back, 4 bases at V and 0 bases at J, with 16 bases in the middle. The rearrangement uses TRBV7-2 and TRBJ2-1; weak D call: TRBD1 (6 bases). The sequencing used CD4+ or CD8+ T cells sorted from blood, collected in a trial of the OX40 agonist ivuxolimab. This clonotype originated in an adult with an advanced solid tumor such as melanoma, head and neck, liver or kidney cancer. In DNA form, the CDR3 reads TGTGCCAGCAGCTATTCAAGGACAGCCCTCTCCTACAATGAGCAGTTCTTC. It yields the protein CASSYSRTALSYNEQFF.